The TCR beta chain under discussion was sequenced for a study of T cell repertoires in cytomegalovirus infection. Study details: From public TCR beta signatures came an indication of both CMV infection and matching HLA type.

This clonotype came up a few times. The antigen remains unidentified. Study results and limitations: Summed public TCR beta family frequency identified CMV carriers bearing the relevant HLA. The study found HLA-C-restricted CMV-specific TCR beta clonotypes dominating the ex vivo response.

V shed 2 bases and J 6 bases; nucleotides not matched to a gene: 3. The CDR3 covers 14 residues. The germline V gene has CDR1 MNHEY and CDR2 SVGEGT. TCRdb ran MiXCR on the reads and lists one entry per CDR3 protein. Among approximately 180,000 distinct CDR3 sequences listed, about 18% were seen once. J is TRBJ2-7 and V is TRBV6-2 or TRBV6-3; 11 bases match TRBD2. The sequenced material came from CD8+ T cells from PBMCs. The TCR was taken from a human donor in good health (CMV status not recorded). Some clones in this sample may be carry-over from other donors' samples. CDR3 nucleotides: TGTGCCAGCAGTTACCTAGCGGGGGGTTCCGAGCAGTACTTC. It translates to CASSYLAGGSEQYF.